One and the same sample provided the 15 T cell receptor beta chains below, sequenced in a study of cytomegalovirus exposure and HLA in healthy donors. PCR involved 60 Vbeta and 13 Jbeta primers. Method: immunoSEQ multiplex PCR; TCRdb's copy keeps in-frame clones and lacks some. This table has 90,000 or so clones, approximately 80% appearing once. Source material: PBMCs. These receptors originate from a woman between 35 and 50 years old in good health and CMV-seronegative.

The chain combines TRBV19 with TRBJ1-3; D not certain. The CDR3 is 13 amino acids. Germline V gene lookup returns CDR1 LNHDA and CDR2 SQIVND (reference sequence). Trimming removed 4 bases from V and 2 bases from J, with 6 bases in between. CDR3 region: CASSTEAGNTIYF. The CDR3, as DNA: TGTGCCAGTAGTACGGAGGCTGGAAACACCATATATTTT.

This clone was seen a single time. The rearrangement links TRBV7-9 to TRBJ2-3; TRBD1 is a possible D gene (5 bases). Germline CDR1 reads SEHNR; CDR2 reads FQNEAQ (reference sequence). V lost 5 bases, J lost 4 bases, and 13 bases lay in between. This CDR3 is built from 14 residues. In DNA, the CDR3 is TGTGCCAGCAGCCTCGGGTCAGGGTCAGATACGCAGTATTTT. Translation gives CASSLGSGSDTQYF.

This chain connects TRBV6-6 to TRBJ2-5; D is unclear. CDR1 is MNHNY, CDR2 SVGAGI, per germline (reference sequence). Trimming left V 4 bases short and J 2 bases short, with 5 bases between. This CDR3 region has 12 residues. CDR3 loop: CASSSVQETQYF. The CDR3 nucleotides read TGTGCCAGCAGTTCGGTGCAAGAGACCCAGTACTTC.

In DNA form, the CDR3 reads TGTGCCAGCAGTTCTCAGGGGTGGCGAACTGAAGCTTTCTTT. Translated, it gives CASSSQGWRTEAFF. The rearrangement uses TRBV27 and TRBJ1-1; D is perhaps TRBD1 (6 bases). This CDR3 comprises 14 residues. V was cut by 4 bases and J by 5 bases, with 14 bases left in between. Per the germline V gene, CDR1 is MNHEY and CDR2 is SMNVEV (reference sequence).

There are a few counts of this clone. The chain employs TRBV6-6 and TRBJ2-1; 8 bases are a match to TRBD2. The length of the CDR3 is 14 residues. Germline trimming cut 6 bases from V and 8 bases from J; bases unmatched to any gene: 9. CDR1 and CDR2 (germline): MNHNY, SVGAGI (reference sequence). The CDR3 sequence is CASRREAGWDEQFF. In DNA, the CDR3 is TGTGCCAGCAGGCGGGAGGCAGGGTGGGATGAGCAGTTCTTC.

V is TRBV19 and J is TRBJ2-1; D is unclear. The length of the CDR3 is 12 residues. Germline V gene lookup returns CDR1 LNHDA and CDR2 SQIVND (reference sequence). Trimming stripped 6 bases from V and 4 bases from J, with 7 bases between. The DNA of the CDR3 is TGTGCCAGTAGGACTGTATACAATGAGCAGTTCTTC. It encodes CASRTVYNEQFF.

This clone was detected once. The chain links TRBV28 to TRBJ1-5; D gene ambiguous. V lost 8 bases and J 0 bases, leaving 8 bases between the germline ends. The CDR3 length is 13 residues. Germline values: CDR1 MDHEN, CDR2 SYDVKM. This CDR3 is CASGGDSNQPQHF. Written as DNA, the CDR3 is TGTGCCAGCGGCGGAGATAGCAATCAGCCCCAGCATTTT.

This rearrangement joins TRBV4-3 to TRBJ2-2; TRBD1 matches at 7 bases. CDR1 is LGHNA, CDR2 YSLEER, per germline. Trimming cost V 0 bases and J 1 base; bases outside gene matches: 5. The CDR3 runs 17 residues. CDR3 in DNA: TGCGCCAGCAGCCAAGATCGGCACAGGGGGAACACCGGGGAGCTGTTTTTT. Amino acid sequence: CASSQDRHRGNTGELFF.

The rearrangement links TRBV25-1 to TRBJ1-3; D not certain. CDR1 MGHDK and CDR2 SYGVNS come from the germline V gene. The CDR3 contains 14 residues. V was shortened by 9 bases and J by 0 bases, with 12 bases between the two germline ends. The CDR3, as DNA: TGTGCCAGTAGCCCCTTTAGCTCTGGAAACACCATATATTTT. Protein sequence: CASSPFSSGNTIYF.

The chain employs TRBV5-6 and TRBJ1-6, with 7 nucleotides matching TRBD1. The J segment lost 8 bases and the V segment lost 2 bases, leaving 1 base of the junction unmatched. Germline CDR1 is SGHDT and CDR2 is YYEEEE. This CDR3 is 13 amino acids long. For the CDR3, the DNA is TGTGCCAGCAGCTTCGACAGGGATTCACCCCTCCACTTT. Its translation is CASSFDRDSPLHF.

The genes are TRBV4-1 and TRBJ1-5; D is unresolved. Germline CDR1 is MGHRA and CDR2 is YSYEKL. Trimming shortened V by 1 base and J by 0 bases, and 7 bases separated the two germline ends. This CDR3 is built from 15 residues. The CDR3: CASSQGEYSNQPQHF. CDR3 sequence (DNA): TGCGCCAGCAGCCAAGGGGAGTATAGCAATCAGCCCCAGCATTTT.

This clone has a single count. CDR3 loop: CASSLLRRAKNIQYF. The CDR3 coding sequence is TGTGCCAGCAGCTTATTGCGGAGAGCCAAAAACATTCAGTACTTC. This chain connects TRBV7-9 to TRBJ2-4; D unresolved. CDR1 and CDR2 from the germline V gene are SEHNR and FQNEAQ (reference sequence). With 2 bases removed from V and 0 bases from J, the gap between germline ends came to 8 bases. The CDR3 loop spans 15 amino acids.

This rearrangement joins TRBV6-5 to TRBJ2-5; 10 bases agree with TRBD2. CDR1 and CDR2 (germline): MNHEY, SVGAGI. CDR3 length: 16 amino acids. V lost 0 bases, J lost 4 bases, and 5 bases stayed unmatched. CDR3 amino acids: CASSYSPSGGRETQYF. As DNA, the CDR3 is TGTGCCAGCAGTTACTCACCTAGCGGGGGCAGAGAGACCCAGTACTTC.

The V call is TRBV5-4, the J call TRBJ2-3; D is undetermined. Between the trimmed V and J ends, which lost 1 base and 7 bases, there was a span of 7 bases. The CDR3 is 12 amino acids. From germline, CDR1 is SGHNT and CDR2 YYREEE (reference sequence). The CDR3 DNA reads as TGTGCCAGCAGCTTGTTGAGAAATACGCAGTATTTT. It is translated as CASSLLRNTQYF.

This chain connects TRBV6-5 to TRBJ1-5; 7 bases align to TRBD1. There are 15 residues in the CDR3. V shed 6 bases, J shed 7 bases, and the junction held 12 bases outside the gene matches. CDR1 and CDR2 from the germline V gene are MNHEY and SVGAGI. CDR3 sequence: CASSPIDRDGQPQHF. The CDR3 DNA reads TGTGCCAGCAGCCCTATCGACAGGGACGGGCAGCCCCAGCATTTT.